Below are 8 T cell receptor beta chains sequenced from a single sample in a study of shared clonotypes between healthy human individuals. Sequencing used immunoSEQ multiplex PCR; TCRdb keeps in-frame clones, though not all of them. The table has approximately 530,000 clones, about 96% seen once. Sample: naive CD4+ T cells sorted from blood. The subset here: CD45RA+ positively selected. The receptors originated from a woman in her 30s in good health.

V is TRBV27 and J is TRBJ2-7, with TRBD1 as a possible D gene (5 bases). The CDR3 has 14 amino acids. Germline lookup yields CDR1 MNHEY and CDR2 SMNVEV (reference sequence). Trimming cost V 6 bases and J 2 bases, with 14 bases left between them. CDR3 in amino acids: CASSPPDTPYEQYF. CDR3 nucleotides: TGTGCCAGCAGCCCTCCGGACACACCCTACGAGCAGTACTTC.

V and J are TRBV5-8 and TRBJ2-7; a weak D match, TRBD1 (6 bases). Germline assignment: CDR1 SGHTS and CDR2 YDEGEE. V shed 3 bases and J shed 12 bases, with 19 bases lying between them. The CDR3 length is 13 residues. Written as DNA, the CDR3 is TGTGCCAGCAGCTCCACCGGGACAAACGTGCCGTACTTC. This translates into CASSSTGTNVPYF.

The chain employs TRBV7-3 and TRBJ1-4; possibly TRBD1 for D (6 bases). The CDR3 extends over 17 amino acids. CDR1 is SGHTA, CDR2 FQGTGA, per germline. The germline V and J ends were trimmed by 1 base and 14 bases, with 26 bases remaining between them. In DNA, the CDR3 is TGTGCCAGCAGCTTAAACTCTACCGGACAGCACCAGTCTTTTCTGTTTTTT. Amino acid sequence: CASSLNSTGQHQSFLFF.

Here the CDR3 reads CASSGTYDATNEKLFF. The CDR3 bases are TGCGCCAGCAGCGGAACCTACGATGCAACTAATGAAAAACTGTTTTTT. The chain has TRBV5-1 and TRBJ1-4; D call uncertain. Deletions cut 4 bases from V and 0 bases from J, with 13 bases between. This CDR3 is 16 amino acids long. From germline, CDR1 is SGHRS and CDR2 YFSETQ.

Details on this clone: Other DNA sequences within the sample encode an identical CDR3. J is TRBJ1-1 and V is TRBV5-1, with D unclear. CDR3 length: 13 amino acids. V dropped 4 bases and J dropped 0 bases, with 7 bases sitting between them. Germline assignment: CDR1 SGHRS and CDR2 YFSETQ. The CDR3 coding sequence is TGCGCCAGCAGCCAAACATTGAACACTGAAGCTTTCTTT. Its translation is CASSQTLNTEAFF.

The chain employs TRBV27 and TRBJ2-7; TRBD2 aligns across 9 bases. CDR1 is MNHEY, CDR2 SMNVEV, per germline (reference sequence). V was clipped by 10 bases and J by 3 bases; unmatched bases: 16. CDR3 length: 16 amino acids. Written as DNA, the CDR3 is TGTGCCACCCGAGGGGGAAGCGGGAGGACTTACTACGAGCAGTACTTC. Protein sequence: CATRGGSGRTYYEQYF.

The chain combines TRBV18 with TRBJ2-1; the D gene is possibly TRBD2 (5 bases). Trimming shortened V by 0 bases and J by 4 bases, and 13 bases separated the two germline ends. The germline gives CDR1 KGHSH, CDR2 LQKENI. CDR3 length: 16 amino acids. This CDR3 reads CASSPPWELRYNEQFF. The CDR3 DNA follows: TGTGCCAGCTCACCACCGTGGGAGCTCCGGTACAATGAGCAGTTCTTC.

This chain connects TRBV9 to TRBJ2-1; unclear D gene. CDR3 length equals 16 residues. Germline CDR1 reads SGDLS; CDR2 reads YYNGEE. Trimming removed 0 bases at V and 1 base at J, with 11 bases between. CDR3 loop: CASSVEGWSSYNEQFF. CDR3 coding DNA: TGTGCCAGCAGCGTAGAAGGCTGGAGTTCCTACAATGAGCAGTTCTTC.